This passage covers 2 T cell receptor beta chains from one sample sequenced in a study of T-cell memory formation after mild COVID-19. TCRdb fed the 5' RACE reads into MiXCR, producing one record per CDR3 protein. Here the sample spans about 62,000 distinct CDR3 sequences, around 10% being singletons. Material for sequencing was PBMCs or a T cell subset sorted from them (not recorded which). The receptors derive from a man younger than 30 who had mild COVID-19 (a few samples of this study predate the infection). Cell type and time point are not known.

This clonotype was seen more than once but under ten times. The chain carries TRBV11-2 and TRBJ2-1; no reliable D call. CDR1 is SGHAT and CDR2 is FQNNGV in the germline V gene. The CDR3 contains 13 residues. The V gene lost 1 base and the J gene lost 6 bases, with 7 bases spanning the gap. The CDR3: CASSLGLGNEQFF. The CDR3 bases are TGTGCCAGCAGCTTAGGTCTAGGCAATGAGCAGTTCTTC.

This clonotype was seen more than once but under ten times. The rearrangement joins TRBV5-1 to TRBJ2-7; TRBD1 matches 9 bases. CDR3 length: 16 residues. J lost 2 bases, V lost 3 bases, and 9 bases had no gene match. Germline values: CDR1 SGHRS, CDR2 YFSETQ. The CDR3 nucleotides are TGCGCCAGCAGCTCGGGACAGGGACTATCAACCTACGAGCAGTACTTC. Its protein is CASSSGQGLSTYEQYF.